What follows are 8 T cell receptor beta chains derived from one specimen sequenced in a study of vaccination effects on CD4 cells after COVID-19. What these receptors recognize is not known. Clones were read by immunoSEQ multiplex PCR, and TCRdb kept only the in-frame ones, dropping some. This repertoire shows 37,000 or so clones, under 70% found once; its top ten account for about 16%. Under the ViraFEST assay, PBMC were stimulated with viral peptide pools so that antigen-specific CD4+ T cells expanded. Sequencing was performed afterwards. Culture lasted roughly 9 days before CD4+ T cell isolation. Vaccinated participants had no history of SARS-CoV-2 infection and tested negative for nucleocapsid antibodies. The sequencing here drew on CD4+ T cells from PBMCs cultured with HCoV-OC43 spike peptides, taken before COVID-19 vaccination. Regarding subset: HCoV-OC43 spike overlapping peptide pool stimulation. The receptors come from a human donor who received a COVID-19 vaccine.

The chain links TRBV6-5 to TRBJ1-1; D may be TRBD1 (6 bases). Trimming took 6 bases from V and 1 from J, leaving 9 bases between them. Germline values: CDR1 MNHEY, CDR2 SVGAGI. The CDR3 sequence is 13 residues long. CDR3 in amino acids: CASSWGQNTEAFF. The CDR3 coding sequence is TGTGCCAGCAGCTGGGGACAGAACACTGAAGCTTTCTTT.

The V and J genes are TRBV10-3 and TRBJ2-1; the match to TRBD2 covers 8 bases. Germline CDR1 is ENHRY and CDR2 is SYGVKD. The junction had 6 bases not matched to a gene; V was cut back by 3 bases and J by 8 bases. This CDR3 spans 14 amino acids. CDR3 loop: CAISDGTRADEQFF. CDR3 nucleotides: TGTGCCATCAGTGACGGGACTAGAGCTGATGAGCAGTTCTTC.

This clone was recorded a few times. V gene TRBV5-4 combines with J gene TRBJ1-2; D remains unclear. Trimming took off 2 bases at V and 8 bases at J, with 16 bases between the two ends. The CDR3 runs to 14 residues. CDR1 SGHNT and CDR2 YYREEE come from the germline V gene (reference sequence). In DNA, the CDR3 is TGTGCCAGCAGCTTTCTCGGGGTCTACGGGGGCTACACCTTC. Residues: CASSFLGVYGGYTF.

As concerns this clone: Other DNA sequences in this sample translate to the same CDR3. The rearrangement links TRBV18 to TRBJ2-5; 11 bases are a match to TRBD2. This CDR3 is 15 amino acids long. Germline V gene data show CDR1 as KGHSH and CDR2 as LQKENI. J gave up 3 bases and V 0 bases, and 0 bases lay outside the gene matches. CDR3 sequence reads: CASSPPGLAEETQYF. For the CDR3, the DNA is TGTGCCAGCTCACCACCGGGACTAGCGGAAGAGACCCAGTACTTC.

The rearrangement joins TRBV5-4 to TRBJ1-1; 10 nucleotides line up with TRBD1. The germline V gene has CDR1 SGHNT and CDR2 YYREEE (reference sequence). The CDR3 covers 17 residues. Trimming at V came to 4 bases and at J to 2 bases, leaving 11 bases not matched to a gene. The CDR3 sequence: CASSNRQGAPENTEAFF. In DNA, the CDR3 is TGTGCCAGCAGCAACCGACAGGGGGCACCTGAAAACACTGAAGCTTTCTTT.

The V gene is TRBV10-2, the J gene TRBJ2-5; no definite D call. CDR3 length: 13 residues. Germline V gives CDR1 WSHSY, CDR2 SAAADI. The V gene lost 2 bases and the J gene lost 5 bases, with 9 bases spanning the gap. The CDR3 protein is CASSEVARETQYF. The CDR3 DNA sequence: TGCGCCAGCAGTGAGGTGGCTCGCGAGACCCAGTACTTC.

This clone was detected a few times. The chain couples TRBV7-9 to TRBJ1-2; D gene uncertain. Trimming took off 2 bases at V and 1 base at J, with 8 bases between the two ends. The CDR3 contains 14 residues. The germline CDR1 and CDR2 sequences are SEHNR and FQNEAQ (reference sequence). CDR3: CASSLSDINYGYTF. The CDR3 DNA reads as TGTGCCAGCAGCTTAAGTGACATTAACTATGGCTACACCTTC.

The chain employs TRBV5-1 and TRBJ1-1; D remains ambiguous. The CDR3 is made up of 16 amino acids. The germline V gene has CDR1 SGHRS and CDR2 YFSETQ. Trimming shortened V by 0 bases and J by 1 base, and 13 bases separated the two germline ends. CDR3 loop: CASSLGGRQRNTEAFF. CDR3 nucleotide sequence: TGCGCCAGCAGCTTGGGAGGGAGGCAAAGGAACACTGAAGCTTTCTTT.